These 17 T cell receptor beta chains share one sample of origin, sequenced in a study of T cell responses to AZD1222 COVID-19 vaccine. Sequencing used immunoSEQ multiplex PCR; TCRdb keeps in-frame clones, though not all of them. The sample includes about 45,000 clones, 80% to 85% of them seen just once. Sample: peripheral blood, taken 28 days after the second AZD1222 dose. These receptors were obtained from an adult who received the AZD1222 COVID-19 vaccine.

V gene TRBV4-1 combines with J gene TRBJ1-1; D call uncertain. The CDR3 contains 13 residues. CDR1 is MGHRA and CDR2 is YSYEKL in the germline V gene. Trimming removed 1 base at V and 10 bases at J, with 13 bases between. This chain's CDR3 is CASSQGGRVRAFF. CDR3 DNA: TGCGCCAGCAGCCAAGGTGGGAGGGTGAGAGCTTTCTTT.

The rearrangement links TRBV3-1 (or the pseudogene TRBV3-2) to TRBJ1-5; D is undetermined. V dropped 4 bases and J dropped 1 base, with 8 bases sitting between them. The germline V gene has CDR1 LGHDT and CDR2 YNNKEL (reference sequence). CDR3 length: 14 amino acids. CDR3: CASSLGFSNQPQHF. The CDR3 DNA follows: TGTGCCAGCAGCCTAGGGTTCAGCAATCAGCCCCAGCATTTT.

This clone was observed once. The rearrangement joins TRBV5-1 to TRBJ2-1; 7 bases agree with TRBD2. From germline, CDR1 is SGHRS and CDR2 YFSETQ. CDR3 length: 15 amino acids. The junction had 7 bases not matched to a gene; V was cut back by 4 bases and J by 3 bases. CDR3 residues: CASSPTGTIYNEQFF. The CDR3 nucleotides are TGCGCCAGCAGCCCCACGGGGACTATCTACAATGAGCAGTTCTTC.

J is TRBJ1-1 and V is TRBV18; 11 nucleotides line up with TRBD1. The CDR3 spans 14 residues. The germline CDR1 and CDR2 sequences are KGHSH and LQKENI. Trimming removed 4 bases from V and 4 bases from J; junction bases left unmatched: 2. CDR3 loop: CASSLGTGGTEAFF. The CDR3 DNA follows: TGTGCCAGCTCACTAGGGACAGGGGGCACTGAAGCTTTCTTT.

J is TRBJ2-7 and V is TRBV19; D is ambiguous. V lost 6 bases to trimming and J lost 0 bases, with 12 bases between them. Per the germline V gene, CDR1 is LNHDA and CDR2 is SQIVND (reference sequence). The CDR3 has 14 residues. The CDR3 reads CASSRAFTSYEQYF. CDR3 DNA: TGTGCCAGTAGCAGAGCATTCACCTCCTACGAGCAGTACTTC.

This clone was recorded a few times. In nucleotides, the CDR3 is TGTGCCAGCGGCACAGGGGCCGGCGAGCAGTACTTC. This encodes CASGTGAGEQYF. The V gene is TRBV12-3 or TRBV12-4, the J gene TRBJ2-7, with 7 bases fitting TRBD1. With V trimmed by 8 bases and J by 6 bases, 7 bases remained unmatched. The CDR3 runs 12 residues.

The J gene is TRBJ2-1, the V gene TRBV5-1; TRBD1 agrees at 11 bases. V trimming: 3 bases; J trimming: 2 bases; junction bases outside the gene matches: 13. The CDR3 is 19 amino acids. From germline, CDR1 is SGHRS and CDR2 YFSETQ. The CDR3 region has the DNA TGCGCCAGCAGCTCCAGGACAGGGGGCCCATCGGGGGCCTACAATGAGCAGTTCTTC. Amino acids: CASSSRTGGPSGAYNEQFF.

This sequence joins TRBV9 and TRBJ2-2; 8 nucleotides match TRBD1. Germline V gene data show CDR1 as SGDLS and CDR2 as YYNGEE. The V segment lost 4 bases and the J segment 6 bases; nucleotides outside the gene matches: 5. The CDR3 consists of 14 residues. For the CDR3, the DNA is TGTGCCAGCAGCCCCAGCAGGGGGCCCGGGGAGCTGTTTTTT. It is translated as CASSPSRGPGELFF.

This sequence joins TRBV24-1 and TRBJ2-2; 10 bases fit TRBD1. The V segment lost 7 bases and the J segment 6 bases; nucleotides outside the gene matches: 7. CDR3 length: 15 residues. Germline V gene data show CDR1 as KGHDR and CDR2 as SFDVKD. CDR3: CATSTGTGVSGELFF. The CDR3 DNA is TGTGCCACCAGCACCGGGACAGGGGTATCCGGGGAGCTGTTTTTT.

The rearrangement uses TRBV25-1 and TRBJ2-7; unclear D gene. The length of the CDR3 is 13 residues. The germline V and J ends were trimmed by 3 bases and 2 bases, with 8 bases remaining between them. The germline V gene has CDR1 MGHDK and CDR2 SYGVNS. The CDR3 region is CASSDVGAYEQYF. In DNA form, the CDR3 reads TGTGCCAGCAGTGATGTCGGAGCCTACGAGCAGTACTTC.

CDR3: CASSQGGGRRISQYF. The CDR3 DNA follows: TGTGCCAGCAGCCAAGGAGGGGGACGAAGGATCTCGCAGTATTTT. The V and J genes are TRBV14 and TRBJ2-3; D perhaps matches TRBD1 (6 bases). This CDR3 region has 15 residues. The V and J ends lost 1 base and 10 bases respectively, with 18 bases between them. The germline V gene encodes CDR1 SGHDN and CDR2 FVKESK.

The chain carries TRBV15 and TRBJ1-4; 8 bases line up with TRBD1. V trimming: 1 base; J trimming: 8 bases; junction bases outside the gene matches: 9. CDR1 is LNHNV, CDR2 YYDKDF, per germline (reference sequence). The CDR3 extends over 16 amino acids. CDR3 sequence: CATSRGGRGREEKLFF. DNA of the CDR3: TGTGCCACCAGCAGAGGGGGCAGGGGGCGCGAGGAAAAACTGTTTTTT. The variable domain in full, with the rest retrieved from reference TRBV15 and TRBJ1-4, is DAMVIQNPRYQVTQFGKPVTLSCSQTLNHNVMYWYQQKSSQAPKLLFHYYDKDFNNEADTPDNFQSRRPNTSFCFLDIRSPGLGDTAMYLCATSRGGRGREEKLFFGSGTQLSVL.

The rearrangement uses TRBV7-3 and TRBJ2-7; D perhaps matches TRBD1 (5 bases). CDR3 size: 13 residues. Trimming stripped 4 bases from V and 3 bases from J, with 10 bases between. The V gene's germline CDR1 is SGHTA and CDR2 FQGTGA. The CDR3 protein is CASSYRQGYEQYF. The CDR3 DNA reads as TGTGCCAGCAGCTATCGCCAGGGCTACGAGCAGTACTTC.

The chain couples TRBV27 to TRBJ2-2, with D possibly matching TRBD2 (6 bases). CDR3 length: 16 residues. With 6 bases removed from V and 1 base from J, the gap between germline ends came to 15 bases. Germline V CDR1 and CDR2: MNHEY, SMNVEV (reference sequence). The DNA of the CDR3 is TGTGCCAGCAGATGGACCGGGACTCTGAACACCGGGGAGCTGTTTTTT. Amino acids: CASRWTGTLNTGELFF.

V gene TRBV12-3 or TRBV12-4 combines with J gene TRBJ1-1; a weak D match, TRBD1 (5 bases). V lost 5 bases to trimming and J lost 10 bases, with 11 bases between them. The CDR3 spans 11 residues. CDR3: CASSPQGSAFF. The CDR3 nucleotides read TGTGCCAGCAGTCCCCAGGGATCAGCTTTCTTT.

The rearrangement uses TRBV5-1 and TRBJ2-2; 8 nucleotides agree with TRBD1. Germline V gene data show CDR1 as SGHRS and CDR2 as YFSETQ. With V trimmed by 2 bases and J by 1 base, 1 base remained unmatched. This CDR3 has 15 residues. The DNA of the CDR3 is TGCGCCAGCAGCTTCAGGGGGCAGAACACCGGGGAGCTGTTTTTT. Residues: CASSFRGQNTGELFF.

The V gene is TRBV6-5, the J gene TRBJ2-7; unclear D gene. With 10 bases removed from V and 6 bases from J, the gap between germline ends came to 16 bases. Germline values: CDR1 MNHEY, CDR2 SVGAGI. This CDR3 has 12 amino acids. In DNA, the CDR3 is TGTGCCACCGGACGGCGAGGCGGCGAGCAGTACTTC. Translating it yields CATGRRGGEQYF.